This T cell receptor beta chain is drawn from a study of identical twins. Template switching created a universal primer site, and the cDNA included unique molecular identifiers. Each CDR3 protein is one row after TCRdb ran MiXCR on the 5' RACE reads. The sample has 250,000 or so distinct CDR3 sequences, around 8.3% seen once. Study outcomes and limitations: Without tracking the same donors, conclusions rested on cross-sectional statistical analysis.

The CDR3 runs 12 residues. V lost 0 bases and J 9 bases, leaving 7 bases between the germline ends. CDR1 and CDR2 from the germline V gene are SGDLS and YYNGEE. About this clonotype: The antigen is unknown. The CDR3 does not end in the conserved phenylalanine or tryptophan, so this is likely a read error.

Among all donors, each was a healthy Caucasian. These data were also reused for a study on yellow fever vaccine responses in identical twins. From that paper: Reportedly, the response of twins' T cells to the vaccine seemed partly convergent, partly personalized.

The V call is TRBV9, the J call TRBJ2-1; D is undetermined. The sequenced material came from CD8+ T cells sorted from blood. The TCR was taken from a woman between 18 and 30 years old in good health. The CDR3, as DNA: TGTGCCAGCAGCGTAGCTAGTAGTGAGCAGTTCATC. Encoded protein: CASSVASSEQFI.